This TCR beta chain was found in a study of CD8+CD57+ T cells in acquired aplastic anemia. Study at large: Sorting CD4+ and CD8+ cells gave DNA averaging about 3.3 ug. The study obtained about 9.9 million reads on average for CD4+ cells from healthy donors. Study findings and constraints: The same twenty-nine CD8+ CDR3 sequences occurred in patients and in controls. Patients and controls were not found to differ significantly in CD8+ Simpson's diversity.

On this clonotype itself: Its target is not known.

The CDR3 totals 17 residues. Trimming pared 6 bases from V and 4 bases from J, leaving 24 bases between. Both TCR beta VDJ combination and CDR3 sequence profiling were carried out. Genomic DNA was the template for this profiling. From the reads, TCRdb called clonotypes with MiXCR, one entry per CDR3 protein. Here the sample spans some 190,000 distinct CDR3 sequences, less than 70% being singletons. The source is a human donor in good health, serving as a control. Sequenced input: sorted CD4+, CD8+, or CD8+CD57+ T cells (not recorded which) from PBMCs. J is TRBJ1-2 and V is TRBV12-3 or TRBV12-4, with D tentatively TRBD1 (5 bases). The CDR3 DNA follows: TGTGCCAGCAGGACCCAAGGGAGGGGAGGAGAGGGCTATGGCTACACCTTC. This sequence encodes CASRTQGRGGEGYGYTF.